The T cell receptor (beta chain) under discussion was sequenced for a study of PD-1 blockade in classical Hodgkin lymphoma. The germline CDR1 and CDR2 sequences are SGDLS and YYNGEE. This CDR3 comprises 13 residues. V lost 5 bases, J lost 7 bases, and 12 bases lay in between. Overall study results and limits: Newly diagnosed patients reportedly had lower baseline TCR diversity than healthy donors. By C4D1, diversity of CD4+ TCRs had risen significantly, whereas that of CD8+ TCRs had not.

Exposure to brentuximab vedotin varied, and each patient had relapsed following autologous stem cell transplantation. The protocol was immunoSEQ multiplex PCR, while the TCRdb copy is restricted to in-frame clones and leaves out a portion. The sample has about 23,000 clones, about three quarters seen once. On this clone itself: The antigen is unknown.

The chain couples TRBV9 to TRBJ2-2, with D perhaps matching TRBD2 (6 bases). Source: peripheral blood mononuclear cells (PBMCs), taken before the second cycle of nivolumab. This sequence originates from a human donor with classical Hodgkin lymphoma. The CDR3 region has the DNA TGTGCCAGCAGGAGCGGGTTCGGCGGGGAGCTGTTTTTT. Its translation is CASRSGFGGELFF.